This TCR beta chain was found in a study of regulatory T cells in long-lasting Graves disease. Study results and caveats: TCR diversity was lower in persistent than newly diagnosed Graves' disease.

This clonotype was picked up many times. Its antigen is unidentified. CDR3-region Arm-PCR and iRepertoire HTBI primers produced the TCR beta libraries. One entry per CDR3 protein, called by TCRdb with MiXCR from the multiplex PCR reads. The sample records roughly 430,000 distinct CDR3 sequences, 21% being singletons. The time point here: persistent/refractory GD, antithyroid drugs over 5 years with positive TRAb. PBMC RNA was the source of the TCR library. An endocrinology unit in Xi'an, China, supplied the patients. Trimming cost V 3 bases and J 5 bases; bases outside gene matches: 9. CDR3 length equals 14 residues. Germline CDR1 is DFQATT and CDR2 is SNEGSKA (reference sequence).

V usage is TRBV20-1 and J usage is TRBJ2-5, with TRBD2 matching 7 bases. The sequenced sample was peripheral blood mononuclear cells (PBMCs), obtained when the disease was refractory, from a patient treated with antithyroid drugs. The sequence derives from a female donor with Graves disease. CDR3 in DNA: TGCAGTGCTAGCAGAGGAGCCGGGGGGGAGACCCAGTACTTC. Its translation is CSASRGAGGETQYF.